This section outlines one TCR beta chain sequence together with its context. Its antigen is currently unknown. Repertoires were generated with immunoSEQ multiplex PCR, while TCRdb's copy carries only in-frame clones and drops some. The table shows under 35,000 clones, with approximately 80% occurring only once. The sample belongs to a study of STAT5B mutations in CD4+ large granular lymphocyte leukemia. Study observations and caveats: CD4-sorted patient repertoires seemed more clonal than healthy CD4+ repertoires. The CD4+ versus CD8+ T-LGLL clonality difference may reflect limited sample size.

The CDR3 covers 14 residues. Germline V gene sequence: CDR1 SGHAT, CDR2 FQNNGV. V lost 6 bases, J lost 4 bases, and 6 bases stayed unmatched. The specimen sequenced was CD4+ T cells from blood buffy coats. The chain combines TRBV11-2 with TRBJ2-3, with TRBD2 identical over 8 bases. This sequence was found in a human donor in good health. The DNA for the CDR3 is TGTGCCAGCAGAACTAGCGGAAGGCCAGATACGCAGTATTTT. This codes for CASRTSGRPDTQYF. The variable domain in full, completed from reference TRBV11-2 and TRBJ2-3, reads EAGVAQSPRYKIIEKRQSVAFWCNPISGHATLYWYQQILGQGPKLLIQFQNNGVVDDSQLPKDRFSAERLKGVDSTLKIQPAKLEDSAVYLCASRTSGRPDTQYFGPGTRLTVL.